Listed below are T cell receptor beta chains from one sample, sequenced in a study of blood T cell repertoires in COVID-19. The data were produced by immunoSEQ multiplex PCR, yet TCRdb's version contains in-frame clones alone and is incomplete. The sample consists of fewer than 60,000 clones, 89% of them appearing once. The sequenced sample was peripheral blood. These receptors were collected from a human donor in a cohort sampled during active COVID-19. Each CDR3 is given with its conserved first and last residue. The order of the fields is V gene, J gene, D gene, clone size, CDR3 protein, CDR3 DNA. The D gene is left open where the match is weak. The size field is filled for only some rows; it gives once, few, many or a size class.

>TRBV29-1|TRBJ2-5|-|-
CSVRGVLIQETQYF
TGCAGCGTTCGCGGGGTACTGATCCAAGAGACCCAGTACTTC
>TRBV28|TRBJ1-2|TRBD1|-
CASREQGAGGYTF
TGTGCCAGCAGAGAACAGGGGGCGGGAGGCTACACCTTC
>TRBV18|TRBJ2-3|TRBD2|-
CASSPYFGAGGTDTQYF
TGTGCCAGCTCACCATACTTTGGTGCGGGGGGCACAGATACGCAGTATTTT
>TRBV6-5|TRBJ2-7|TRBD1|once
CASSSGQGPRFYEQYF
TGTGCCAGCAGTTCTGGACAGGGTCCCCGTTTCTACGAGCAGTACTTC
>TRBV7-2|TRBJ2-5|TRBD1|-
CASSSYRGQETQYF
TGTGCCAGCAGCAGTTACAGGGGGCAGGAGACCCAGTACTTC
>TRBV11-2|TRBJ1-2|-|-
CASSLEQGDYGYTF
TGTGCCAGCAGCTTAGAACAGGGAGACTATGGCTACACCTTC
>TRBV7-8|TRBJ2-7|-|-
CASSPFPHVQGGRGYEQYF
TGTGCCAGCAGCCCTTTCCCGCATGTTCAGGGGGGCCGAGGGTACGAGCAGTACTTC
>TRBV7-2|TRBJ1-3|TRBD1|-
CASSFAGTGLSGNTIYF
TGTGCCAGCAGCTTCGCCGGGACAGGCCTCTCTGGAAACACCATATATTTT
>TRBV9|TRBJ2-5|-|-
CASSVAVSQETQYF
TGTGCCAGCAGCGTAGCGGTTAGCCAAGAGACCCAGTACTTC
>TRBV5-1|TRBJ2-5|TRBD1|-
CASSLGPGQTQETQYF
TGCGCCAGCAGCTTGGGGCCGGGACAGACCCAAGAGACCCAGTACTTC
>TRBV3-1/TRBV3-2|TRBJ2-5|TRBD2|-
CASSAPGLALETQYF
TGTGCCAGCAGCGCACCGGGACTAGCTCTCGAGACCCAGTACTTC
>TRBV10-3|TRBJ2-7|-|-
CAISERGASSYEQYF
TGTGCCATCAGTGAGCGGGGGGCCAGCTCCTACGAGCAGTACTTC
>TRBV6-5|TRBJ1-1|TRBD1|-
CASSYSRTGEAFF
TGTGCCAGCAGTTACTCGCGGACAGGAGAAGCTTTCTTT
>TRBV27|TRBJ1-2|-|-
CASSPLHMNYGYTF
TGTGCCAGCAGCCCATTGCACATGAACTATGGCTACACCTTC
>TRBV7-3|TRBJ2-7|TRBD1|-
CASSLGQGAYEQYF
TGTGCCAGCAGCTTAGGACAGGGGGCCTACGAGCAGTACTTC
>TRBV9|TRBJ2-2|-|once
CASSVYNTGELFF
TGTGCCAGCAGCGTCTATAACACCGGGGAGCTGTTTTTT
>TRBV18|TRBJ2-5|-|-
CASSPGPFAGTQYF
TGTGCCAGCTCACCGGGTCCATTTGCGGGGACCCAGTACTTC
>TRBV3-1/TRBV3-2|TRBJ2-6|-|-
CASSSQVSGANVLTF
TGTGCCAGCAGCTCTCAGGTTTCTGGGGCCAACGTCCTGACTTTC
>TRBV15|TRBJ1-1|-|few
CATSRAGERMNTEAFF
TGTGCCACCAGCAGAGCGGGGGAACGCATGAACACTGAAGCTTTCTTT
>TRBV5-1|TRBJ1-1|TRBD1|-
CASSPWVGGANTEAFF
TGCGCCAGCAGCCCTTGGGTAGGGGGCGCGAACACTGAAGCTTTCTTT
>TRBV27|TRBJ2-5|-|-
CASSLAGRQETQYF
TGTGCCAGCAGTTTGGCAGGGCGGCAAGAGACCCAGTACTTC
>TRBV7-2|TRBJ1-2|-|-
CASSLGDTLYGYTF
TGTGCCAGCAGCTTGGGGGACACGCTCTATGGCTACACCTTC
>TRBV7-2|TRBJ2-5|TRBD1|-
CASSLEWATGGETQYF
TGTGCCAGCAGCTTAGAATGGGCAACAGGGGGGGAGACCCAGTACTTC
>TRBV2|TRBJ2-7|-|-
CASISAGIDQQYF
TGTGCCAGCATATCGGCAGGGATTGACCAGCAGTACTTC
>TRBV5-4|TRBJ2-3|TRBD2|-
CASSQLAGSTDTQYF
TGTGCCAGCAGCCAACTAGCGGGGTCCACAGATACGCAGTATTTT
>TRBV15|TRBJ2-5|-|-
CATSRERGGGQETQYF
TGTGCCACCAGCAGAGAGAGGGGGGGAGGACAAGAGACCCAGTACTTC
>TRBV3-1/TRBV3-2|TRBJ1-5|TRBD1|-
CASSQGVRGQNQPQHF
TGTGCCAGCAGCCAAGGCGTCAGGGGGCAGAATCAGCCCCAGCATTTT
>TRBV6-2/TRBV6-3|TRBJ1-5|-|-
CASSSPLQPQHF
TGTGCCAGCAGTTCTCCCCTCCAGCCCCAGCATTTT
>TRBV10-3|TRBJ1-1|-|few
CAISDEGRLNTEAFF
TGTGCCATCAGTGATGAGGGCAGACTAAACACTGAAGCTTTCTTT
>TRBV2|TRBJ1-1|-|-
CASSGLSWNTEAFF
TGTGCCAGCAGTGGACTTTCTTGGAACACTGAAGCTTTCTTT
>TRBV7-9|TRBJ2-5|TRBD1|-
CASSSRVSGTGKETQYF
TGTGCCAGCAGCTCTAGGGTGTCCGGGACAGGGAAAGAGACCCAGTACTTC
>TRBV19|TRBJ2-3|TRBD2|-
CASMDEGGADTQYF
TGTGCCAGTATGGATGAGGGAGGGGCAGATACGCAGTATTTT
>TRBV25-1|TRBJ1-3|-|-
CASSAFSGNTIYF
TGTGCCAGCAGTGCTTTCTCTGGAAACACCATATATTTT
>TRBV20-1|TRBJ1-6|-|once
CSASSGGTYNSPLHF
TGCAGTGCTAGTAGTGGGGGCACCTATAATTCACCCCTCCACTTT
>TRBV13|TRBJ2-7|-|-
CASSFVAGSHEQYF
TGTGCCAGCAGCTTTGTGGCAGGGTCCCACGAGCAGTACTTC
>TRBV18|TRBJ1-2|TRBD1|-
CASSPQGASFGYTF
TGTGCCAGCTCACCACAGGGGGCTTCCTTCGGCTACACCTTC
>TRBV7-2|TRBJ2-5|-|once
CASSFRGAETQYF
TGTGCCAGCAGCTTCAGGGGGGCGGAGACCCAGTACTTC
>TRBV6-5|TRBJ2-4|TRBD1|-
CASGDRVAKNIQYF
TGTGCCAGCGGGGACAGGGTAGCCAAAAACATTCAGTACTTC
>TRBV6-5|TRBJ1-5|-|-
CASSRGGVGQPQHF
TGTGCCAGCTCCCGGGGGGGGGTGGGTCAGCCCCAGCATTTT
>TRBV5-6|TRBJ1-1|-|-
CASSLFGGTEAFF
TGTGCCAGCAGCTTGTTCGGGGGCACTGAAGCTTTCTTT
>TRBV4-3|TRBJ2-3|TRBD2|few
CASSQVLRGGPDTQYF
TGCGCCAGCAGCCAAGTTCTGCGGGGGGGCCCAGATACGCAGTATTTT
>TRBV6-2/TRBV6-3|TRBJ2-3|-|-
CASSSGESSADTQYF
TGTGCCAGCAGTTCAGGGGAATCCAGCGCAGATACGCAGTATTTT
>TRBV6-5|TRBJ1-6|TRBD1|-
CASSYSWTGRNSPLHF
TGTGCCAGCAGTTACTCGTGGACAGGGAGAAATTCACCCCTCCACTTT
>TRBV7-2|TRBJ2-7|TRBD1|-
CASSLRPGWDRGDHEQYF
TGTGCCAGCAGCTTACGACCGGGGTGGGACAGGGGAGATCACGAGCAGTACTTC
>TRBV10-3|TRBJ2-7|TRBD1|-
CAIRAGAGQGNYEQYF
TGTGCCATCAGGGCCGGGGCCGGACAGGGAAACTACGAGCAGTACTTC
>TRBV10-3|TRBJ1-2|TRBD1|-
CAIRETGVGYGYTF
TGTGCCATCAGGGAGACAGGGGTCGGCTATGGCTACACCTTC
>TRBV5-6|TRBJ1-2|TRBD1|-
CASSAYRTGSRGYTF
TGTGCCAGCAGCGCTTACCGGACAGGGAGTCGCGGCTACACCTTC
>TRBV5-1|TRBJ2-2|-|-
CASSLAEANTGELFF
TGCGCCAGCAGCTTGGCCGAGGCGAACACCGGGGAGCTGTTTTTT
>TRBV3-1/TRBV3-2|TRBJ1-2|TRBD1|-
CASSQTGDYGYTF
TGTGCCAGCAGCCAAACAGGGGATTATGGCTACACCTTC
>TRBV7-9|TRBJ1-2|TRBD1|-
CASSRPGQLYGYTF
TGTGCCAGCAGTCGTCCGGGACAGCTTTATGGCTACACCTTC
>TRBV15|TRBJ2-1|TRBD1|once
CATSKDRATYNEQFF
TGTGCCACCAGCAAGGACAGGGCGACCTACAATGAGCAGTTCTTC
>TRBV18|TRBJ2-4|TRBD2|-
CASSLLRLAGMNIQYF
TGTGCCAGCTCACTCCTTAGACTAGCGGGCATGAACATTCAGTACTTC
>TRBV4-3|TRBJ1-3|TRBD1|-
CASSHGTGSGNTIYF
TGCGCCAGCAGCCATGGGACAGGGTCTGGAAACACCATATATTTT
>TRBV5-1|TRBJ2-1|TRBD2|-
CASSLGGLAGYNEQFF
TGCGCCAGCAGCTTGGGGGGACTAGCGGGATACAATGAGCAGTTCTTC
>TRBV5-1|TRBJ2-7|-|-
CASSAIQGTDTYEQYF
TGCGCCAGCAGCGCAATTCAGGGGACCGATACCTACGAGCAGTACTTC
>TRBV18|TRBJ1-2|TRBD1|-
CASSRDRVSMGYGYTF
TGTGCCAGCTCCAGGGACAGGGTATCCATGGGCTATGGCTACACCTTC
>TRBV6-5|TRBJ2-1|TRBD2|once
CASSYAGGASYNEQFF
TGTGCCAGCAGTTACGCGGGGGGGGCATCCTACAATGAGCAGTTCTTC
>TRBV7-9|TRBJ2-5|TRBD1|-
CASSLGTGTAETQYF
TGTGCCAGCAGCTTAGGTACCGGGACAGCAGAGACCCAGTACTTC
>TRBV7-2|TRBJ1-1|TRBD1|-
CASSLSATGANTEAFF
TGTGCCAGCAGCTTATCGGCGACAGGGGCGAACACTGAAGCTTTCTTT